These 13 T cell receptor beta chains originate from one sample sequenced in a study of CD8+ T cells in alopecia areata (dated by TCRdb to between 2018 and 2020). Library preparation used the immunoSEQ multiplex PCR assay. For TCR sequencing, RNA was extracted from every sample and reverse transcribed into cDNA to serve as template. TCRdb obtained this table from immuneACCESS and retained in-frame rearrangements with V and J assigned. These tables miss some clones; where compared with another copy, unresolved V genes account for less than half of the shortfall, and the remainder is unexplained. The sample includes 270,000 or so clones, with nearly 60% observed a single time. The ten largest clones represent roughly 1.8% of the sample. The time point label of this sample denotes: about 5 months on oral tofacitinib. According to the study, the label for this sample's treatment or condition signals: oral pan-JAK inhibitor, 5-10 mg twice daily.

The sequencing used CD4+ T cells sorted from blood, collected at week 24, from a patient treated with tofacitinib. Receptors were obtained from a human donor with alopecia areata.

This chain joins TRBV2 and TRBJ2-4; either TRBD1 or TRBD2 may supply D (6 bases each). The CDR3 consists of 15 residues. V was clipped by 11 bases and J by 1 base, with 18 bases between them. The germline V gene encodes CDR1 SNHLY and CDR2 FYNNEI. For the CDR3, the DNA is TGTGCCCACAGGGCCGAAACTAGCGCCAAAAACATTCAGTACTTC. Its translation: CAHRAETSAKNIQYF.

In this sample, this clone turned up a few times. The J gene is TRBJ1-1, the V gene TRBV19; 12 nucleotides line up with TRBD1. The CDR3 is made up of 16 amino acids. The V segment lost 4 bases and the J segment 1 base; nucleotides outside the gene matches: 4. In germline, CDR1 is LNHDA, CDR2 SQIVND (reference sequence). The CDR3 nucleotides are TGTGCCAGTAGTAACCGGGACAGGGGGCGGAACACTGAAGCTTTCTTT. It yields the protein CASSNRDRGRNTEAFF.

This clone was picked up one time. The chain couples TRBV7-9 to TRBJ2-6; D is undetermined. CDR1 and CDR2 from the germline V gene are SEHNR and FQNEAQ (reference sequence). The CDR3 contains 14 residues. V lost 1 base, J lost 3 bases, and 4 bases lay in between. CDR3 loop: CASSLVNGANVLTF. CDR3 DNA sequence: TGTGCCAGCAGCTTAGTAAATGGGGCCAACGTCCTGACTTTC. Together with reference TRBV7-9 and TRBJ2-6, the CDR3 gives the full variable domain: DTGVSQNPRHKITKRGQNVTFRCDPISEHNRLYWYRQTLGQGPEFLTYFQNEAQLEKSRLLSDRFSAERPKGSFSTLEIQRTEQGDSAMYLCASSLVNGANVLTFGAGSRLTVL.

This rearrangement joins TRBV5-1 to TRBJ2-7; 9 positions agree with TRBD2. CDR3 length: 14 residues. Unmatched junction bases numbered 4, after V lost 5 bases and J lost 1 base. Germline V gives CDR1 SGHRS, CDR2 YFSETQ. CDR3 protein: CASSVAGDSYEQYF. CDR3 DNA sequence: TGCGCCAGCAGTGTAGCGGGGGATTCCTACGAGCAGTACTTC. The entire variable domain, with the rest obtained from reference TRBV5-1 and TRBJ2-7, is as follows: KAGVTQTPRYLIKTRGQQVTLSCSPISGHRSVSWYQQTPGQGLQFLFEYFSETQRNKGNFPGRFSGRQFSNSRSEMNVSTLELGDSALYLCASSVAGDSYEQYFGPGTRLTVT.

V is TRBV6-6 and J is TRBJ2-5, with D possibly TRBD1 on 5 matching bases. The CDR3 is 13 amino acids. CDR1 is MNHNY and CDR2 is SVGAGI in the germline V gene (reference sequence). The V end was cut by 1 base, the J end by 7 bases, with 10 bases between. The CDR3 is CASSYYGQGTQYF. The CDR3 bases are TGTGCCAGCAGTTACTACGGGCAGGGGACCCAGTACTTC.

This clone was seen a few times. This chain's CDR3 is CASSIGLAGRIQYF. DNA for the CDR3: TGTGCCAGCAGTATAGGACTAGCGGGGCGCATTCAGTACTTC. The chain joins TRBV28 to TRBJ2-4; 12 bases map to TRBD2. Germline lookup yields CDR1 MDHEN and CDR2 SYDVKM. With 5 bases clipped from V and 9 bases from J, the junction kept 5 bases outside the gene matches. The CDR3 runs 14 residues.

The chain links TRBV28 to TRBJ2-5; weak D call: TRBD1 (6 bases). This CDR3 comprises 13 residues. The germline V gene has CDR1 MDHEN and CDR2 SYDVKM. Deletions cut 7 bases from V and 2 bases from J, with 11 bases between. DNA for the CDR3: TGTGCCAGCAATCGAGGGGGTCAAGAGACCCAGTACTTC. Protein sequence: CASNRGGQETQYF.

This chain links TRBV29-1 with TRBJ2-7; maybe TRBD2 (5 bases). Between the trimmed V and J ends, which lost 0 bases and 7 bases, there was a span of 7 bases. The germline gives CDR1 SQVTM, CDR2 ANQGSEA. CDR3 size: 11 residues. This CDR3 is CSVEESGEQYF. Written as DNA, the CDR3 is TGCAGCGTTGAAGAGTCGGGGGAGCAGTACTTC.

This sequence joins TRBV6-5 and TRBJ2-7, with D perhaps matching TRBD1 (6 bases). Trimming left V 4 bases short and J 8 bases short, with 21 bases between. The CDR3 covers 15 residues. Germline CDR1 reads MNHEY; CDR2 reads SVGAGI. The CDR3 loop reads CASSSHRDTPTQQYF. The CDR3 nucleotides are TGTGCCAGCAGTTCCCACCGGGACACACCAACGCAGCAGTACTTC.

This clone was counted once. The chain combines TRBV18 with TRBJ1-2; D is unresolved. V lost 6 bases, J lost 0 bases, and 11 bases lay in between. Germline V CDR1 and CDR2: KGHSH, LQKENI. CDR3 size: 14 residues. The CDR3 loop reads CASSPTTANYGYTF. As DNA, the CDR3 is TGTGCCAGCTCCCCGACCACCGCTAACTATGGCTACACCTTC.

The V and J genes are TRBV29-1 and TRBJ2-3, with a possible D match to TRBD2 (6 bases). The germline V gene encodes CDR1 SQVTM and CDR2 ANQGSEA. The CDR3 length is 14 residues. V was pared by 4 bases and J by 1 base, with 12 bases between. The CDR3 sequence is CSVGGPGGTDTQYF. For the CDR3, the DNA is TGCAGCGTTGGGGGTCCGGGGGGCACAGATACGCAGTATTTT.

This rearrangement joins TRBV5-6 to TRBJ2-3, with 7 bases matching TRBD1. With V trimmed by 4 bases and J by 0 bases, 8 bases remained unmatched. The CDR3 has 16 residues. CDR1 SGHDT and CDR2 YYEEEE come from the germline V gene. CDR3 bases: TGTGCCAGCAGCATACCCGGGACAGAGAGCACAGATACGCAGTATTTT. Residues: CASSIPGTESTDTQYF.

The rearrangement links TRBV9 to TRBJ1-4, with D uncertain. The CDR3 runs 15 residues. Germline V gene lookup returns CDR1 SGDLS and CDR2 YYNGEE. V lost 0 bases and J lost 4, with 10 bases in between. CDR3 loop: CASSVAMGDNEKLFF. The CDR3 region has the DNA TGTGCCAGCAGCGTAGCTATGGGCGATAATGAAAAACTGTTTTTT.